This TCR beta chain came from a study of OX40 agonist ivuxolimab in advanced cancers. As for the study more broadly: The costimulatory receptor OX40 (CD134) was targeted by ivuxolimab, a fully human IgG2 agonistic monoclonal antibody. Among the approximately 50 dose-escalation patients, roughly 20 had hepatocellular carcinoma, around 15 melanoma, 9 renal cell carcinoma and 9 head and neck cancer. Partial responses occurred in three dose-escalation patients, of whom one had hepatocellular carcinoma and two had cutaneous melanoma. Patients were allowed to have had prior anti-PD-1, anti-PD-L1 or anti-CTLA-4 therapy, and around 40% of the dose-escalation patients had previously received checkpoint inhibitors. Intravenous ivuxolimab was administered to patients every 2 weeks at six dose levels: 0.01, 0.1, 0.3, 1.5, 3 and 10 mg/kg. The dose-escalation cohort was around 83% male with a mean age of approximately 60 years, ranging from about 20 to 80. The monotherapy dose-escalation portion (N of about 57 patients) of the phase I ivuxolimab trial is reported in the paper. The purpose of peripheral TCRbeta sequencing was to test whether ivuxolimab changed TCR sequence diversity and led to clonal T-cell expansion.

For sequencing of the TCRbeta CDR3 region, genomic DNA was extracted from the sorted cells. TCRbeta CDR3 regions were sequenced using the immunoSEQ Assay. In TCRdb, the immuneACCESS table is reduced to in-frame sequences with V and J assigned. These tables do not hold every clone; where another copy was compared, an unresolved V gene accounts for under half, and the others remain unexplained. The sample records tens of thousands of clones, more than 75% of which are singletons. Of the sample, roughly 0.64% is held by the ten largest clones. A word on this clone: Its antigen specificity is not known. Nothing much larger sits one base from this clone, and base qualities are not available.

Study-wide findings and limitations: Antigen specificity was not determined for the clonally expanded peripheral T cells. Partial responders in the 0.1-3.0 mg/kg groups had among the lowest normalized peripheral clonal expansion, especially among CD8+ T cells. At doses from 0.1 to 3.0 mg/kg, clonal expansion was seen in both CD4+ and CD8+ blood T cells between baseline and week 6. After ivuxolimab, expanded clones were on average more numerous among CD8+ T cells than among CD4+ T cells. Low levels of normalized T-cell clonal expansion were also shown by some nonresponding patients.

Patients with a history of autoimmune disease or receiving systemic immunosuppression were excluded from the trial. In every dose cohort, peripheral blood was drawn for TCR sequencing at baseline, cycle 4 day 1, and cycle 7 day 1. The samples were drawn from a first-in-human, open-label, multicenter phase I dose-escalation trial of ivuxolimab. Adults with locally advanced or metastatic melanoma, renal cell, hepatocellular, or head and neck squamous cell carcinoma were enrolled in the trial. Before TCR sequencing, CD4+ and CD8+ T cells were separately sorted from peripheral blood. From cysteine to phenylalanine, the CDR3 is 15 amino acids long. The retained sequence is limited to the CDR3, 45 bases, with the frame set at the first base. Trimming accounts for 6 bases at V and 6 bases at J, while the number of junction bases matched to no gene is 9. For CDR1 and CDR2, the germline V gene lists SNHLY and FYNNEI.

This receptor was obtained from an adult with an advanced solid tumor such as melanoma, head and neck, liver or kidney cancer. The specimen was CD4+ or CD8+ T cells sorted from blood, collected in a trial of the OX40 agonist ivuxolimab. The chain was built from TRBV2 and TRBJ2-2; 8 junctional bases match TRBD2. The CDR3 amino acid sequence is: CASRGLVAGPGELFF. The DNA sequence follows: TGTGCCAGCAGGGGACTAGTCGCAGGCCCCGGGGAGCTGTTTTTT.